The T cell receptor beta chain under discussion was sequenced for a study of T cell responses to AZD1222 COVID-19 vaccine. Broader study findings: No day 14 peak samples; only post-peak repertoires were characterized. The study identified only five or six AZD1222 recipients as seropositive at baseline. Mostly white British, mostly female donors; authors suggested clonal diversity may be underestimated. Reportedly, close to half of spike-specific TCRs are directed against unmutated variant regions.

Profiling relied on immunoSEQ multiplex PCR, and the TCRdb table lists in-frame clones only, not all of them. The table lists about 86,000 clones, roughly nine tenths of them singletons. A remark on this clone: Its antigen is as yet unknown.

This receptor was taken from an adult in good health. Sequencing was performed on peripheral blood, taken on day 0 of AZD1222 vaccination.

CDR3 DNA: TGTGCCAGCAGCCTCGAGGGGCTAAACACCGGGGAGCTGTTTTTT. This encodes CASSLEGLNTGELFF. The chain recombines TRBV4-2 with TRBJ2-2; D possibly matches TRBD1 or TRBD2 (5 bases each). This CDR3 has 15 amino acids. Trimming pared 4 bases from V and 2 bases from J, leaving 11 bases between. The germline CDR1 and CDR2 sequences are LGHNA and YNFKEQ.